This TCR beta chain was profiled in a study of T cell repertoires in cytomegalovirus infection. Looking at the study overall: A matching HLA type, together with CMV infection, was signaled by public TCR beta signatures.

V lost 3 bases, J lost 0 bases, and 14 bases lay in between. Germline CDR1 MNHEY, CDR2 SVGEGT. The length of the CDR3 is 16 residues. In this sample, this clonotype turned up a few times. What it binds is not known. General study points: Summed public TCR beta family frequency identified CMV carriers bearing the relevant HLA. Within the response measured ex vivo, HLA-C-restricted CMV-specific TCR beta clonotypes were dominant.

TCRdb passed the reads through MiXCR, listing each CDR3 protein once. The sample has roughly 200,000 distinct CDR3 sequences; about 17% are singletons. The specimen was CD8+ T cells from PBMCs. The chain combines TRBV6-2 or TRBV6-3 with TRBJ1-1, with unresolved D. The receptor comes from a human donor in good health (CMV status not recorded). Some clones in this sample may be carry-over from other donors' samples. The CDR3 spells CASSYSVADMNTEAFF. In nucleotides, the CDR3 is TGTGCCAGCAGTTATTCAGTCGCAGACATGAACACTGAAGCTTTCTTT.